This record concerns one T cell receptor (beta chain) sequence. Authors' methods: Amplification of reference gene primers provided the estimated nucleated cell counts. TCRdb's copy holds only in-frame clones and misses some; the assay was immunoSEQ multiplex PCR. That table furnishes V, J and clone size, whereas the DNA furnished D and trimming. The sample contains around 56,000 clones, about 70% of which appear only once. This CDR3 has 16 amino acids. The V and J ends lost 1 base and 4 bases respectively, with 17 bases between them. Germline CDR1 SGHNT, CDR2 YYREEE (reference sequence). These data belong to a study of blood T cell repertoires in COVID-19. Study in general: In each case, the material was cDNA or gDNA derived from T cells, B-cell-depleted T cells, or PBMCs.

The chain couples TRBV5-4 to TRBJ2-5, with D possibly matching TRBD2 (6 bases). Sequencing input: peripheral blood. The receptor was isolated from a woman between 45 and 60 years old with active or convalescent COVID-19. CDR3 residues: CASSLRAAGTPETQYF. CDR3 nucleotide sequence: TGTGCCAGCAGCTTGCGGGCTGCAGGGACTCCAGAGACCCAGTACTTC.